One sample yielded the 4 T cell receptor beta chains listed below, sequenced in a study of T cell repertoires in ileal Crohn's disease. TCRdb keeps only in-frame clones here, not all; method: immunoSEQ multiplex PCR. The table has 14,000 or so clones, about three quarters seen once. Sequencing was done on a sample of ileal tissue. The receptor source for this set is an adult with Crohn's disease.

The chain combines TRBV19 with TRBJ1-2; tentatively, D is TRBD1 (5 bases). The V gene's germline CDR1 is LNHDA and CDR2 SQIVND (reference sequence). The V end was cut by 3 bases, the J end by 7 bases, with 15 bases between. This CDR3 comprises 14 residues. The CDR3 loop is CASSINTGTGGYTF. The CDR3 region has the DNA TGTGCCAGTAGTATTAATACGGGGACTGGTGGCTACACCTTC.

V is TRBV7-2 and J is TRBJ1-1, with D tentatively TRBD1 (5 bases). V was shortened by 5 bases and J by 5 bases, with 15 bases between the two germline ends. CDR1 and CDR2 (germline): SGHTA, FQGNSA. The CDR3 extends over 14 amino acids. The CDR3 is CASSGVQGVTEAFF. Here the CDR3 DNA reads TGTGCCAGCAGCGGAGTCCAAGGGGTTACTGAAGCTTTCTTT.

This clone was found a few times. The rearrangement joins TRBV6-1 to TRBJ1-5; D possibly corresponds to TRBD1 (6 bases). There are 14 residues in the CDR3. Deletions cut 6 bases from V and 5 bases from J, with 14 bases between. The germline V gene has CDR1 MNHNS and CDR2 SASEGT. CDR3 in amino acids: CASRPDRRDQPQHF. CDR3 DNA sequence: TGTGCCAGCAGACCAGACAGGCGCGATCAGCCCCAGCATTTT.

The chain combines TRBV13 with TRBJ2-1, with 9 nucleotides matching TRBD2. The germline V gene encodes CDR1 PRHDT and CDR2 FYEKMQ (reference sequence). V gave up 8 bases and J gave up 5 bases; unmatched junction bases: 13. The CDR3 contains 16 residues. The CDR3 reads CASASGAGGPNNEQFF. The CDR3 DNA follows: TGTGCCAGCGCCTCGGGAGCGGGGGGCCCGAACAATGAGCAGTTCTTC.